One sample yielded the 31 T cell receptor beta chains listed below, sequenced in a study of cytomegalovirus exposure and HLA in healthy donors. Primers for the PCR totalled 60 Vbeta and 13 Jbeta. The table came from immunoSEQ multiplex PCR; TCRdb's copy has only in-frame clones and leaves some out. This sample has about 150,000 clones, with more than 60% found just once. Sequenced input: PBMCs. The receptors come from a man aged 40-49 years in good health and CMV-seropositive.

This sequence joins TRBV6-1 and TRBJ2-5; D perhaps matches TRBD1 (7 bases). The J call may be wrong; the DNA end is better matched by TRBJ2-7. CDR3 length: 15 amino acids. Germline assignment: CDR1 MNHNS and CDR2 SASEGT. CDR3 DNA sequence: TGTGCCAGCGCGGAGGGGGCCGGGGATTCCTACGAGCAGTACTTC. This encodes CASAEGAGDSYEQYF.

This clone was detected only once. The J gene is TRBJ2-1, the V gene TRBV4-3; 8 bases are a match to TRBD1. Trimming removed 4 bases from V and 2 bases from J; junction bases left unmatched: 13. CDR1 LGHNA and CDR2 YSLEER come from the germline V gene. The CDR3 is made up of 18 amino acids. The CDR3 spells CASSLLIAGQGTYNEQFF. The CDR3 DNA sequence: TGCGCCAGCAGCCTCTTAATCGCAGGACAGGGTACCTACAATGAGCAGTTCTTC.

The chain joins TRBV6-5 to TRBJ1-3; TRBD1 aligns across 7 bases. V was clipped by 4 bases and J by 2 bases; unmatched bases: 2. The CDR3 is made up of 14 amino acids. Per the germline V gene, CDR1 is MNHEY and CDR2 is SVGAGI. The CDR3 DNA reads TGTGCCAGCAGTTTAACAGGGGCTGGAAACACCATATATTTT. Protein: CASSLTGAGNTIYF.

The V gene is TRBV7-8, the J gene TRBJ1-5; tentatively, D is TRBD1 (5 bases). CDR1 SGHVS and CDR2 FQNEAQ come from the germline V gene. This CDR3 spans 15 amino acids. Trimming shortened V by 3 bases and J by 7 bases, and 16 bases separated the two germline ends. CDR3 protein: CASSLRMGLGQPQHF. CDR3 nucleotides: TGTGCCAGCAGCTTGAGGATGGGGCTGGGGCAGCCCCAGCATTTT.

This chain uses TRBV6-6 with TRBJ2-1, with 10 bases lining up with TRBD1. The CDR3 has 15 residues. Germline V gene sequence: CDR1 MNHNY, CDR2 SVGAGI (reference sequence). V gave up 5 bases and J gave up 6 bases; unmatched junction bases: 7. The CDR3: CASSGRQGAANEQFF. In DNA form, the CDR3 reads TGTGCCAGCAGTGGTCGACAGGGGGCGGCCAATGAGCAGTTCTTC.

The chain recombines TRBV7-6 with TRBJ1-1; D remains ambiguous. The germline gives CDR1 SGHVS, CDR2 FNYEAQ. The CDR3 runs 14 residues. V gave up 4 bases and J gave up 2 bases, with 11 bases separating them. CDR3 residues: CASSCPQTNTEAFF. The CDR3, as DNA: TGTGCCAGCAGCTGCCCACAGACAAACACTGAAGCTTTCTTT.

CDR3 region: CASSLYRGDQETQYF. The CDR3 DNA reads as TGTGCCAGCAGCTTATACCGGGGGGACCAAGAGACCCAGTACTTC. V usage is TRBV11-3 and J usage is TRBJ2-5, with 7 bases aligning to TRBD2. V dropped 2 bases and J dropped 0; count of bases not matched to a gene: 3. The V gene's germline CDR1 is SGHNT and CDR2 YENEEA. This CDR3 has 15 amino acids.

The chain carries TRBV5-5 and TRBJ1-3, with D possibly being TRBD1 (5 bases). Deletions cut 5 bases from V and 2 bases from J, with 14 bases between. The CDR3 length is 15 residues. Germline CDR1 reads SGHKS; CDR2 reads YYEKEE (reference sequence). The CDR3: CASRDEGVAGNTIYF. DNA for the CDR3: TGTGCCAGCAGGGACGAAGGGGTTGCTGGAAACACCATATATTTT.

This rearrangement joins TRBV29-1 to TRBJ2-1, with 8 bases fitting TRBD2. The CDR3 length is 14 residues. Germline lookup yields CDR1 SQVTM and CDR2 ANQGSEA. Unmatched junction bases numbered 14, after V lost 6 bases and J lost 10 bases. The CDR3 loop reads CSVPGTRGNWEQFF. The CDR3 coding sequence is TGCAGCGTCCCCGGGACTAGAGGGAACTGGGAGCAGTTCTTC.

This clone has a handful of counts. The chain couples TRBV5-1 to TRBJ2-5; D may be TRBD1 (5 bases). The germline V and J ends were trimmed by 2 bases and 1 base, with 15 bases remaining between them. The V gene's germline CDR1 is SGHRS and CDR2 YFSETQ. This CDR3 has 16 residues. The CDR3 nucleotides are TGCGCCAGCAGCTTCTCTTTAGTAAGGGGCCAAGAGACCCAGTACTTC. This codes for CASSFSLVRGQETQYF.

The rearrangement links TRBV5-6 to TRBJ2-6, with 7 bases matching TRBD1. The CDR3 is 18 residues long. Germline CDR1 and CDR2: SGHDT and YYEEEE. J was trimmed by 2 bases and V by 4 bases; bases with no gene match: 12. For the CDR3, the DNA is TGTGCCAGCAGCCCGTACCAGGGGACAGTAGCTGGGGCCAACGTCCTGACTTTC. This gives the protein CASSPYQGTVAGANVLTF.

The chain couples TRBV7-6 to TRBJ2-7; no clear D. The germline V gene encodes CDR1 SGHVS and CDR2 FNYEAQ. This CDR3 has 13 residues. The ends were cut back, 1 base at V and 1 base at J, with 5 bases in the middle. CDR3 DNA sequence: TGTGCCAGCAGCTTAGGCGAGTCCTACGAGCAGTACTTC. Its protein product is CASSLGESYEQYF.

In its sample, this clone was seen once. The chain has TRBV15 and TRBJ2-7; the D is unclear. CDR1 and CDR2 from the germline V gene are LNHNV and YYDKDF (reference sequence). Between the trimmed V and J ends, which lost 0 bases and 5 bases, there was a span of 8 bases. The CDR3 runs to 13 residues. This CDR3 reads CATSRDLAHEQYF. The CDR3 DNA reads TGTGCCACCAGCAGAGATTTAGCCCACGAGCAGTACTTC.

The table lists this clone with a count of one. This rearrangement joins TRBV11-2 to TRBJ1-2, with 7 nucleotides matching TRBD1. V lost 5 bases, J lost 5 bases, and 11 bases stayed unmatched. The CDR3 is made up of 15 amino acids. The germline V gene has CDR1 SGHAT and CDR2 FQNNGV. The CDR3 DNA is TGTGCCAGCAGCGCCCCCCGGGACAGAGATTATGGCTACACCTTC. Amino acids: CASSAPRDRDYGYTF.

This clone appeared a few times. This sequence joins TRBV28 and TRBJ1-1; 9 bases fit TRBD1. The V segment lost 6 bases and the J segment 3 bases; nucleotides outside the gene matches: 5. Germline CDR1 reads MDHEN; CDR2 reads SYDVKM. CDR3 size: 14 residues. CDR3 sequence (DNA): TGTGCCAGCAGCTTGACAGGGGGGGACACTGAAGCTTTCTTT. Its protein is CASSLTGGDTEAFF.

V gene TRBV7-8 combines with J gene TRBJ2-2; no definite D call. There are 13 residues in the CDR3. The V and J ends lost 4 bases and 4 bases respectively, with 7 bases between them. Germline CDR1 is SGHVS and CDR2 is FQNEAQ. The CDR3 DNA sequence: TGTGCCAGCAGCTCTCCAGTCACCGGGGAGCTGTTTTTT. Its protein product is CASSSPVTGELFF.

The chain combines TRBV6-4 with TRBJ2-2; D is unclear. Trimming left V 8 bases short and J 2 bases short, with 12 bases between. The CDR3 length is 14 residues. Per germline, CDR1 MRHNA and CDR2 SNTAGT. This CDR3 reads CASSTSYNTGELFF. The CDR3 coding sequence is TGTGCCAGCTCTACCTCCTACAACACCGGGGAGCTGTTTTTT.

The V and J genes are TRBV11-3 and TRBJ2-2; TRBD1 aligns across 7 bases. CDR1 SGHNT and CDR2 YENEEA come from the germline V gene. CDR3 size: 16 residues. The ends lost 3 bases at V and 3 bases at J; junction bases unmatched: 7. The CDR3 protein is CASSFTGAMDTGELFF. CDR3 DNA sequence: TGTGCCAGCAGCTTCACAGGGGCCATGGACACCGGGGAGCTGTTTTTT.

This chain joins TRBV28 and TRBJ2-1; D perhaps matches TRBD2 (6 bases). V was cut by 5 bases and J by 3 bases, with 20 bases left in between. The germline CDR1 and CDR2 sequences are MDHEN and SYDVKM. The CDR3 totals 17 residues. The CDR3 sequence: CASSPWGEQKHYNEQFF. CDR3 DNA: TGTGCCAGCAGTCCTTGGGGGGAGCAGAAACACTACAATGAGCAGTTCTTC.

This rearrangement joins TRBV18 to TRBJ2-5, with 8 bases lining up with TRBD2. CDR3 length: 16 amino acids. V lost 4 bases, J lost 4 bases, and 11 bases stayed unmatched. Germline CDR1 reads KGHSH; CDR2 reads LQKENI. The CDR3 nucleotides read TGTGCCAGCTCACTCACCGGGACTAGTGGCGTAGAGACCCAGTACTTC. Translated: CASSLTGTSGVETQYF.

The rearrangement links TRBV9 to TRBJ2-6; TRBD1 is a possible D gene (6 bases). The V gene's germline CDR1 is SGDLS and CDR2 YYNGEE. The CDR3 sequence is 15 residues long. V was trimmed by 3 bases and J by 0 bases, leaving 7 bases between them. This CDR3 is CASSAQGSGANVLTF. The CDR3, as DNA: TGTGCCAGCAGCGCACAGGGCTCTGGGGCCAACGTCCTGACTTTC.

The chain employs TRBV19 and TRBJ1-1; D possibly corresponds to TRBD1 (6 bases). Trimming removed 9 bases from V and 6 bases from J, with 14 bases in between. CDR1 and CDR2 (germline): LNHDA, SQIVND (reference sequence). There are 12 residues in the CDR3. CDR3 region: CASLKGGSEAFF. The CDR3, as DNA: TGTGCCAGCCTGAAGGGGGGGTCTGAAGCTTTCTTT. Using reference TRBV19 and TRBJ1-1 for the parts outside the CDR3, the full variable domain is DGGITQSPKYLFRKEGQNVTLSCEQNLNHDAMYWYRQDPGQGLRLIYYSQIVNDFQKGDIAEGYSVSREKKESFPLTVTSAQKNPTAFYLCASLKGGSEAFFGQGTRLTVV.

J is TRBJ2-3 and V is TRBV5-1, with D uncertain. The CDR3 covers 16 residues. V was pared by 1 base and J by 2 bases, with 14 bases between. Germline CDR1 and CDR2: SGHRS and YFSETQ. The CDR3, as DNA: TGCGCCAGCAGCTTGAGCGTAACGGGTCACACAGATACGCAGTATTTT. It codes for CASSLSVTGHTDTQYF.

The V call is TRBV5-1, the J call TRBJ1-2; the match to TRBD1 covers 7 bases. V lost 5 bases and J lost 4; bases outside the gene matches: 17. CDR1 SGHRS and CDR2 YFSETQ come from the germline V gene. The CDR3 length is 17 residues. CDR3 DNA: TGCGCCAGCAGTAGGGACAGCTTACCTTCGACTATCTATGGCTACACCTTC. It translates to CASSRDSLPSTIYGYTF.

This clone was found once. The chain links TRBV6-4 to TRBJ2-1, with 10 bases identical to TRBD2. V trimming: 2 bases; J trimming: 5 bases; junction bases outside the gene matches: 6. The CDR3 is 16 amino acids. Germline V gene data show CDR1 as MRHNA and CDR2 as SNTAGT. CDR3 coding DNA: TGTGCCAGCAGTGACCTGGGACTAGCGCCCCACAATGAGCAGTTCTTC. Amino acids: CASSDLGLAPHNEQFF.

This clone showed up just a few times. The chain carries TRBV25-1 and TRBJ2-3, with 13 bases fitting TRBD2. The germline gives CDR1 MGHDK, CDR2 SYGVNS. This CDR3 spans 16 amino acids. J was trimmed by 5 bases and V by 4 bases; bases with no gene match: 6. CDR3 amino acids: CASSGGTSGMGDTQYF. In DNA, the CDR3 is TGTGCCAGCAGTGGCGGGACTAGCGGGATGGGAGATACGCAGTATTTT.

The genes are TRBV5-4 and TRBJ1-1, with TRBD1 matching over 7 bases. There are 13 residues in the CDR3. Germline CDR1 SGHNT, CDR2 YYREEE (reference sequence). V lost 7 bases, J lost 4 bases, and 7 bases stayed unmatched. CDR3 in DNA: TGTGCCAGCCTAACAGGGGCGGGCACTGAAGCTTTCTTT. The encoded protein is CASLTGAGTEAFF.

There are a few counts of this clone. This sequence joins TRBV4-1 and TRBJ1-1, with TRBD1 as a possible D gene (5 bases). V shed 10 bases and J shed 2 bases, with 14 bases lying between them. There are 13 residues in the CDR3. Germline V CDR1 and CDR2: MGHRA, YSYEKL. This chain's CDR3 is CATGRTQNTEAFF. The CDR3, as DNA: TGCGCCACAGGGAGGACACAAAACACTGAAGCTTTCTTT.

The chain joins TRBV7-2 to TRBJ2-3, with D tentatively TRBD2 (6 bases). The CDR3 runs to 15 residues. The V gene lost 0 bases and the J gene lost 1 base, with 8 bases spanning the gap. Germline-derived CDR1 and CDR2 are SGHTA and FQGNSA. The CDR3 spells CASSLAPSGTDTQYF. CDR3 coding DNA: TGTGCCAGCAGCTTAGCGCCTAGCGGCACAGATACGCAGTATTTT.

The chain is built from TRBV9 and TRBJ1-2; D perhaps matches TRBD1 (6 bases). Deletions cut 3 bases from V and 6 bases from J, with 6 bases between. Germline V gives CDR1 SGDLS, CDR2 YYNGEE. This CDR3 contains 11 residues. CDR3 residues: CASSEGDGYTF. The CDR3 bases are TGTGCCAGCAGCGAGGGGGATGGCTACACCTTC.

J is TRBJ1-1 and V is TRBV18, with D possibly TRBD1 on 5 matching bases. Germline lookup yields CDR1 KGHSH and CDR2 LQKENI. This CDR3 has 13 residues. The V gene lost 3 bases and the J gene lost 1 base, with 6 bases spanning the gap. CDR3 protein: CASSPTANTEAFF. Written as DNA, the CDR3 is TGTGCCAGCTCACCGACAGCGAACACTGAAGCTTTCTTT.